This T cell receptor (beta chain) derives from a study of shared T cell receptors in the human thymus. Profiled with immunoSEQ multiplex PCR; TCRdb holds only in-frame clones, not every one. The table includes hundreds of thousands of clones, 75% to 85% detected once. The same specimen was also included in a second study, on human thymus T cells. This second study says: Corrective heart surgery yielded the resections from which the thymus tissue came. Among thymic and blood repertoires, usage of V and J genes appeared biased. Thymic repertoires from unrelated individuals overlapped highly, related research reported.

The material sequenced was thymocytes. The sequence came from a boy in the first two years of life with a congenital heart defect.

The CDR3, as DNA: TGTGCCAGCAGCTTAAGAGCGGGAAGGAAGGAGACCCAGTACTTC. Amino acids: CASSLRAGRKETQYF. This chain links TRBV7-6 with TRBJ2-5, with 7 bases matching TRBD2. V gave up 2 bases and J gave up 5 bases; unmatched junction bases: 8. Germline CDR1 reads SGHVS; CDR2 reads FNYEAQ. The CDR3 contains 15 residues.